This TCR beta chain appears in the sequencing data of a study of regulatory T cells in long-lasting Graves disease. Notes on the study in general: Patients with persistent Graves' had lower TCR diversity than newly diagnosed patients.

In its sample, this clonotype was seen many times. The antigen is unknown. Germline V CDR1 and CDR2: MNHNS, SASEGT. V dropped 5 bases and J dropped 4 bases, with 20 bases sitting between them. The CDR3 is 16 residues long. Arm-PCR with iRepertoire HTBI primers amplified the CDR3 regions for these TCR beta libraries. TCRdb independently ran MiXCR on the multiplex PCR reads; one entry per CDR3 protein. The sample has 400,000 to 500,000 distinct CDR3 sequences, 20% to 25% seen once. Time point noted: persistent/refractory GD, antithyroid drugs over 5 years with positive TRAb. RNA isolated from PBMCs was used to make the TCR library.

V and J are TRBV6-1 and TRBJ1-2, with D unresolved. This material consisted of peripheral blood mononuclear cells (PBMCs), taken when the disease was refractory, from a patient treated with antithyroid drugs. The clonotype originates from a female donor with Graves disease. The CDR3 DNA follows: TGTGCCAGCAGTAGCTCCGCTCTGAGGGATGGCTATGGCTACACCTTC. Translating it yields CASSSSALRDGYGYTF.